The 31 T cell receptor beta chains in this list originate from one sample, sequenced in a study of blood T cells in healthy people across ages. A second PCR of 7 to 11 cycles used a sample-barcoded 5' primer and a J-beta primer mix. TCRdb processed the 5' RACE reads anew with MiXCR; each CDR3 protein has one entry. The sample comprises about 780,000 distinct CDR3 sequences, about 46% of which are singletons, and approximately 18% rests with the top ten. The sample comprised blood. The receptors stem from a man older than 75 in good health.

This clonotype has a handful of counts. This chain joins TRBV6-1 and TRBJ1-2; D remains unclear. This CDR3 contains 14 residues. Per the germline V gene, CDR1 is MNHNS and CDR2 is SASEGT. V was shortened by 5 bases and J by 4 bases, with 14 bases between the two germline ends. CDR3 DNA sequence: TGTGCCAGCAGTCTCGGAGAGTTACCCTATGGCTACACCTTC. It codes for CASSLGELPYGYTF.

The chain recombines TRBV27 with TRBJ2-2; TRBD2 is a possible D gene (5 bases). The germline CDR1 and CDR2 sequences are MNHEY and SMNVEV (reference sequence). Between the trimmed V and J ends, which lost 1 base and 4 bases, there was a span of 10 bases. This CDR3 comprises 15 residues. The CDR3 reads CASSLFRAGTGELFF. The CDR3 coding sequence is TGTGCCAGCAGTTTATTTAGGGCGGGCACCGGGGAGCTGTTTTTT.

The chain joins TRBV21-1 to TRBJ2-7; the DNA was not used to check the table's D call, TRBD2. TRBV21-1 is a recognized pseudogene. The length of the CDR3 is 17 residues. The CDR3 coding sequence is TGTGCCAGCAGCGGCGGACTAGCGGGAGGGATCTCCTACGAGCAGTACTTC. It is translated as CASSGGLAGGISYEQYF.

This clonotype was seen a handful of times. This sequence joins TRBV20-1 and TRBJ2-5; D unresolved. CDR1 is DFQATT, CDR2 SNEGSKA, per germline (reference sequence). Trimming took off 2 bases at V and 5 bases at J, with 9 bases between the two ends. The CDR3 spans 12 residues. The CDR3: CSARPSLETQYF. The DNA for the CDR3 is TGCAGTGCTAGACCGTCCTTGGAGACCCAGTACTTC.

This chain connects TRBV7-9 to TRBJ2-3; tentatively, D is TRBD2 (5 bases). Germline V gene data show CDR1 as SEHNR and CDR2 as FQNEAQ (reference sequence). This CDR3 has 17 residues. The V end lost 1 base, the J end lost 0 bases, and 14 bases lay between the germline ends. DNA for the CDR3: TGTGCCAGCAGCTTAGGGATGGGAGCGGAGAGCACAGATACGCAGTATTTT. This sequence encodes CASSLGMGAESTDTQYF.

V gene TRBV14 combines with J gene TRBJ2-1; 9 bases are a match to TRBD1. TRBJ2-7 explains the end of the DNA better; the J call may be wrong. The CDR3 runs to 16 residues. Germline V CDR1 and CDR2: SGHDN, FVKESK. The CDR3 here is CASSQAPGQGYNEQYF. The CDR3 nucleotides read TGTGCCAGCAGCCAGGCTCCGGGACAGGGTTACAATGAGCAGTACTTC.

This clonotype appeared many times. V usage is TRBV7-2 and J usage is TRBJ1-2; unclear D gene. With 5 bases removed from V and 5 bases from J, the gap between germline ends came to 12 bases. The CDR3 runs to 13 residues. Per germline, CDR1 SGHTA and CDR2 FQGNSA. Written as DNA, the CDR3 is TGTGCCAGCAGCCTCGGGCCCGAATATGGCTACACCTTC. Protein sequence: CASSLGPEYGYTF.

Here the CDR3 reads CASSLLGGGSGNQPQHF. The DNA for the CDR3 is TGTGCCAGCTCACTTCTGGGGGGCGGGTCGGGCAATCAGCCCCAGCATTTT. This rearrangement joins TRBV18 to TRBJ1-5, with a weak D call TRBD1 (6 bases). The CDR3 has 17 amino acids. CDR1 is KGHSH and CDR2 is LQKENI in the germline V gene. Trimming cost V 4 bases and J 2 bases, with 18 bases left between them.

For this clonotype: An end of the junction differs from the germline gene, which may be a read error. The CDR3 reads CANNSRDRGRAGGPSDTRYF. Written as DNA, the CDR3 is TGCGCCAACAATAGCAGAGACAGAGGAAGAGCGGGAGGGCCCTCGGATACGCGGTATTTT. The V and J genes are TRBV4-1 and TRBJ2-3; 10 bases map to TRBD2. Per the germline V gene, CDR1 is MGHRA and CDR2 is YSYEKL. CDR3 length: 20 residues.

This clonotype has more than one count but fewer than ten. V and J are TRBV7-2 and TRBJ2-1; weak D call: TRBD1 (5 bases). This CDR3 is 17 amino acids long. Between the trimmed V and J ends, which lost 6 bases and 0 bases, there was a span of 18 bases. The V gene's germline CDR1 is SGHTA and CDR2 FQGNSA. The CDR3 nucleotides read TGTGCCAGCAGTTACAAGGCTGGGGCGAGCTCCTACAATGAGCAGTTCTTC. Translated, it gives CASSYKAGASSYNEQFF.

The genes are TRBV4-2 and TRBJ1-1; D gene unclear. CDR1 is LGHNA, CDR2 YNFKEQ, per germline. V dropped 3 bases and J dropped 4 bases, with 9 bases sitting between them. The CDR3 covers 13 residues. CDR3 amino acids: CASSHTRATEAFF. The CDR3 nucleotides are TGTGCCAGCAGCCATACTAGGGCCACTGAAGCTTTCTTT.

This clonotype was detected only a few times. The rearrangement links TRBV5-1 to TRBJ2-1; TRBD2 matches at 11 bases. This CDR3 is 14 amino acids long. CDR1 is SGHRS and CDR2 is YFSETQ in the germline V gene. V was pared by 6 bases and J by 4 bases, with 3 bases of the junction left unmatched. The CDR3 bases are TGCGCCAGCAAACTAGCGGGAGAGTACAATGAGCAGTTCTTC. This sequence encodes CASKLAGEYNEQFF.

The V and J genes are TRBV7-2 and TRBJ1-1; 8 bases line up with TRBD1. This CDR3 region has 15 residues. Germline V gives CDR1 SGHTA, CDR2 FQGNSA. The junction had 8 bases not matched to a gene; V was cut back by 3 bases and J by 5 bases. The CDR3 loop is CASSFVRTGRTEAFF. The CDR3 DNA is TGTGCCAGCAGCTTCGTTAGGACAGGGCGAACTGAAGCTTTCTTT.

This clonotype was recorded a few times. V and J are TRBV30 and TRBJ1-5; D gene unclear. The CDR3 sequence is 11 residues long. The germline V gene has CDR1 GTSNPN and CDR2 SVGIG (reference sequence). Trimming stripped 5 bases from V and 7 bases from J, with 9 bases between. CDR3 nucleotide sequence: TGTGCCTGGGGAATCGGCCAGCCCCAGCATTTT. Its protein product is CAWGIGQPQHF.

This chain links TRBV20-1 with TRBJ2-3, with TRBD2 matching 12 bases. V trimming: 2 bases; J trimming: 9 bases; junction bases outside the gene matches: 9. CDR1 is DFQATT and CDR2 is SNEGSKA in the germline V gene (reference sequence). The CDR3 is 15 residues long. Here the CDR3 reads CSARPGLAGLETQYF. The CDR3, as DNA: TGCAGTGCTAGACCTGGACTAGCGGGATTGGAAACGCAGTATTTT.

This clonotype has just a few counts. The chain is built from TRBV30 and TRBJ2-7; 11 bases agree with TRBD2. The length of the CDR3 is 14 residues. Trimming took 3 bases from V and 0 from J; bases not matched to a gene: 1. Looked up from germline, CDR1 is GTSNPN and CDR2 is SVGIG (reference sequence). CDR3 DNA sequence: TGTGCCTGGAGGGGACTAGCGGACTCCTACGAGCAGTACTTC. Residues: CAWRGLADSYEQYF.

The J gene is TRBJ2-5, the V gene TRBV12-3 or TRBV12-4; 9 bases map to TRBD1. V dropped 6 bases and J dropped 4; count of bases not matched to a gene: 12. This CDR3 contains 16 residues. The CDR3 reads CASRARTGVEGETQYF. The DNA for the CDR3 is TGTGCCAGCAGGGCCCGGACAGGGGTGGAGGGAGAGACCCAGTACTTC.

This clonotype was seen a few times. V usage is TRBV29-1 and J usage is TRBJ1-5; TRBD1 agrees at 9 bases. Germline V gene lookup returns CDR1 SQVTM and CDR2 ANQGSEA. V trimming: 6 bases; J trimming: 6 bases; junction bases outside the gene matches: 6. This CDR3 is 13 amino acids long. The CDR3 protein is CSVVQGAGQPQHF. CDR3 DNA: TGCAGCGTAGTACAGGGGGCAGGTCAGCCCCAGCATTTT.

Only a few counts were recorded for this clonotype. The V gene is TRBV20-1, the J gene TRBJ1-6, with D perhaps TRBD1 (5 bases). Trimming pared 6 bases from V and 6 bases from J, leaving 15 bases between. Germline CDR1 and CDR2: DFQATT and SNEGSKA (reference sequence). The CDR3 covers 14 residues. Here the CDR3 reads CSAKTGGVNSPLHF. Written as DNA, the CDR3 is TGCAGTGCCAAAACGGGGGGGGTTAATTCACCCCTCCACTTT.

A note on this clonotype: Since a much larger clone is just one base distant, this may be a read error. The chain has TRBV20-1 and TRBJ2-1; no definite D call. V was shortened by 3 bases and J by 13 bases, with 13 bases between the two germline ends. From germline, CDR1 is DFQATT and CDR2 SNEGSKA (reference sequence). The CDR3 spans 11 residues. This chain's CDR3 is CSASVQETQFF. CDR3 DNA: TGCAGTGCTAGCGTACAAGAGACCCAGTTCTTC.

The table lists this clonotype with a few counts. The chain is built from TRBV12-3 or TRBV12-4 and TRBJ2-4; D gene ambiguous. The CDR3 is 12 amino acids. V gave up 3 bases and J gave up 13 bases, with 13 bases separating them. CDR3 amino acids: CASSLLSAEQYF. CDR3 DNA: TGTGCCAGCAGTTTGTTATCGGCTGAGCAGTACTTC.

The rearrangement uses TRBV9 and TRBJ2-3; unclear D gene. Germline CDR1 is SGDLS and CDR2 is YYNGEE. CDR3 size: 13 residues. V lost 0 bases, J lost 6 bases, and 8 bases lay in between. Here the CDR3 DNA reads TGTGCCAGCAGCGTAGACGGCCAGGATACGCAGTATTTT. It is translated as CASSVDGQDTQYF.

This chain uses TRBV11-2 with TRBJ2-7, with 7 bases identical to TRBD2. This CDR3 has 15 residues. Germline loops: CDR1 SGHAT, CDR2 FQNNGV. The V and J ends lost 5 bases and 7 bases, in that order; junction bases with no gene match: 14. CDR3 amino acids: CASSPSAGFKVEQYF. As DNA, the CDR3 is TGTGCCAGCAGCCCCTCAGCGGGATTCAAAGTTGAGCAGTACTTC. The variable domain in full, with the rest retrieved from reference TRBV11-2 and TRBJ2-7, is EAGVAQSPRYKIIEKRQSVAFWCNPISGHATLYWYQQILGQGPKLLIQFQNNGVVDDSQLPKDRFSAERLKGVDSTLKIQPAKLEDSAVYLCASSPSAGFKVEQYFGPGTRLTVT.

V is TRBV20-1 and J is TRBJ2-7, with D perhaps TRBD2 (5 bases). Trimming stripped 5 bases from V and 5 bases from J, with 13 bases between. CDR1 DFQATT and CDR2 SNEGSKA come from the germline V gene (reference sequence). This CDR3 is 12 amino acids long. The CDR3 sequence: CSAPRGVNEQYF. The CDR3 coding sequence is TGCAGTGCTCCCCGGGGAGTTAACGAGCAGTACTTC.

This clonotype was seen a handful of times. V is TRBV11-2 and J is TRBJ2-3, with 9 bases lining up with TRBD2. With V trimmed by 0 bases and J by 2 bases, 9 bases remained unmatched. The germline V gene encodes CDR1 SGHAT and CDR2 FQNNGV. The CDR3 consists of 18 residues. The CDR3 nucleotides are TGTGCCAGCAGCTTAGATCAGGGTAGCGGGAGACTCACAGATACGCAGTATTTT. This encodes CASSLDQGSGRLTDTQYF.

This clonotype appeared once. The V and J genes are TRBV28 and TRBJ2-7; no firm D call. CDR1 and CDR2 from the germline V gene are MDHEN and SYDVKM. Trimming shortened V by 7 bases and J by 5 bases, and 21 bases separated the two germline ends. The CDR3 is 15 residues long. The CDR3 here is CASTPTRHFGDEQYF. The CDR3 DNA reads TGTGCCAGCACCCCTACGCGCCACTTTGGTGACGAGCAGTACTTC.

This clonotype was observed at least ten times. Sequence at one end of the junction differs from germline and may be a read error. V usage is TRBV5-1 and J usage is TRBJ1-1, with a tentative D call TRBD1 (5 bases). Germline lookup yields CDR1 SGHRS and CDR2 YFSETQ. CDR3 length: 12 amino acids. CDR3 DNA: TGTGCCAGCAGCTGGGGGGGGGGAGAAGCTTTCTTT. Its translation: CASSWGGGEAFF.

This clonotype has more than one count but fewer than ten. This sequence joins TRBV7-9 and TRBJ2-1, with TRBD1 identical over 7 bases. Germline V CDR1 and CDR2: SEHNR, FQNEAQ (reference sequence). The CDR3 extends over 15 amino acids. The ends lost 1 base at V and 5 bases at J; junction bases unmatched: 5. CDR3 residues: CASSLGDRAHNEQFF. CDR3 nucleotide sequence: TGTGCCAGCAGCTTAGGTGACAGGGCGCACAATGAGCAGTTCTTC. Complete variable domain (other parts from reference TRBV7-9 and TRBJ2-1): DTGVSQNPRHKITKRGQNVTFRCDPISEHNRLYWYRQTLGQGPEFLTYFQNEAQLEKSRLLSDRFSAERPKGSFSTLEIQRTEQGDSAMYLCASSLGDRAHNEQFFGPGTRLTVL.

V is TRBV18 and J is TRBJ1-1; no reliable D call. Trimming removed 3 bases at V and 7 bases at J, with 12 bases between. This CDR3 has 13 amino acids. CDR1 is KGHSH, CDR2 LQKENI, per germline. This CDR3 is CASSPGPFREAFF. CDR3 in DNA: TGTGCCAGCTCACCTGGCCCCTTTCGTGAAGCTTTCTTT.

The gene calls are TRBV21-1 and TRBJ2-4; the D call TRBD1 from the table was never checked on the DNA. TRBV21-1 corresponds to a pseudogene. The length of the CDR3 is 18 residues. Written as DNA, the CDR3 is TGTGCCAGCAGCAAGGAGTTGGGGGCACGGTTAGCCAAAAACATTCAGTACTTC. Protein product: CASSKELGARLAKNIQYF.

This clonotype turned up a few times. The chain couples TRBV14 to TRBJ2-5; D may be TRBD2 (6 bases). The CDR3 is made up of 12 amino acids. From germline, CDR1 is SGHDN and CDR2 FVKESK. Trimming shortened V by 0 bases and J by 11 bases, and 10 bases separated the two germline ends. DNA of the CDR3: TGTGCCAGCAGCCAAGACGGACTAAGGCAGTACTTC. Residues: CASSQDGLRQYF.